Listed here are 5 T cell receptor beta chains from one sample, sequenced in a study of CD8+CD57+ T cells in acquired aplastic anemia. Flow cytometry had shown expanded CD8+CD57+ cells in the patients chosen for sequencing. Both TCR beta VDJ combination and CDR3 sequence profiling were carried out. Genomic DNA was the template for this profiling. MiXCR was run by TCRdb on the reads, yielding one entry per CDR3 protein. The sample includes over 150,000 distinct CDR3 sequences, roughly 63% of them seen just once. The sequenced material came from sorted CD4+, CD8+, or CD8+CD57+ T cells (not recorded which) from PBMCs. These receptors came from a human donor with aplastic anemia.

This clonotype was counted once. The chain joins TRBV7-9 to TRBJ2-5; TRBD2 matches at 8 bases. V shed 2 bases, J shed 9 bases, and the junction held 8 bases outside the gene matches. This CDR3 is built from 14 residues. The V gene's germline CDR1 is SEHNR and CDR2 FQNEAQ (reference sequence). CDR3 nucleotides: TGTGCCAGCAGCTTAAATGGTGCCGGGGGGGCCCAGTACTTC. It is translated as CASSLNGAGGAQYF. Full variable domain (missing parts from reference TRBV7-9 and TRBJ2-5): DTGVSQNPRHKITKRGQNVTFRCDPISEHNRLYWYRQTLGQGPEFLTYFQNEAQLEKSRLLSDRFSAERPKGSFSTLEIQRTEQGDSAMYLCASSLNGAGGAQYFGPGTRLLVL.

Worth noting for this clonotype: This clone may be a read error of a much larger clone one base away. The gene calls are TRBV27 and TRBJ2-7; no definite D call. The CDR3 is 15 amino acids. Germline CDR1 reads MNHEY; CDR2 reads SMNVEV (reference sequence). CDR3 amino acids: CASSLSFGKAYVQYF. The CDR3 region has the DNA TGTGCCAGCAGTTTATCGTTCGGAAAAGCCTACGTGCAGTACTTC.

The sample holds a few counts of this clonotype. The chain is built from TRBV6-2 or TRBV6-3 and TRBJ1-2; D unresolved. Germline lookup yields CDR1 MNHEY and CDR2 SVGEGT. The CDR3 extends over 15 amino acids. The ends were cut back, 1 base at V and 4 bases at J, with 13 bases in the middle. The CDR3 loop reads CASSYFLAGTYGYTF. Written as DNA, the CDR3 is TGTGCCAGCAGTTACTTCCTCGCGGGAACCTATGGCTACACCTTC.

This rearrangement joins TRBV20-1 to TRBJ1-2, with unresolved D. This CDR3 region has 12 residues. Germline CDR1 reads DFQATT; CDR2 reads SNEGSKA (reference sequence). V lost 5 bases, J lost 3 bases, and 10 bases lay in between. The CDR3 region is CSALRRDYGYTF. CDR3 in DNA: TGCAGTGCTCTCAGGAGAGACTATGGCTACACCTTC.

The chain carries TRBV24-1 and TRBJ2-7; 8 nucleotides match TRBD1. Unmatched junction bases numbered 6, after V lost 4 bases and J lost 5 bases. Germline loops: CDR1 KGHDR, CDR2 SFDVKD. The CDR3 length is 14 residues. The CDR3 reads CATSDGRGRNEQYF. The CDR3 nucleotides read TGTGCCACCAGTGACGGCAGGGGGCGGAACGAGCAGTACTTC.